The 31 T cell receptor beta chains given below trace back to one sample, sequenced in a study of blood T cell repertoires in COVID-19. Only in-frame clones appear in the TCRdb table, and some are missing; sequencing was by immunoSEQ multiplex PCR. The sample holds tens of thousands of clones, about nine tenths seen once. Sequenced material: peripheral blood. Receptor source: a human donor in a cohort sampled during active COVID-19.

This chain connects TRBV19 to TRBJ2-2; 15 bases align to TRBD2. V was pared by 7 bases and J by 5 bases, with 2 bases of the junction left unmatched. CDR1 and CDR2 (germline): LNHDA, SQIVND (reference sequence). CDR3 length: 15 amino acids. As DNA, the CDR3 is TGTGCCAGTATAGGACTAGCGGGAGGGACCGGGGAGCTGTTTTTT. This gives the protein CASIGLAGGTGELFF.

The chain uses TRBV2 and TRBJ2-2; possible D gene TRBD1, 6 bases. The CDR3 runs to 17 residues. Trimming cost V 4 bases and J 3 bases, with 18 bases left between them. CDR1 SNHLY and CDR2 FYNNEI come from the germline V gene. CDR3 coding DNA: TGTGCCAGCAGTGTCATGGGGGACATGTTTTACACCGGGGAGCTGTTTTTT. Protein: CASSVMGDMFYTGELFF.

V usage is TRBV11-2 and J usage is TRBJ2-1; 8 nucleotides agree with TRBD1. Germline V gene sequence: CDR1 SGHAT, CDR2 FQNNGV. There are 16 residues in the CDR3. The ends lost 3 bases at V and 2 bases at J; junction bases unmatched: 6. The CDR3 loop reads CASSFSTGATYNEQFF. In DNA form, the CDR3 reads TGTGCCAGCAGCTTCTCGACAGGGGCGACCTACAATGAGCAGTTCTTC. Looking up the rest from reference TRBV11-2 and TRBJ2-1 gives the full variable domain: EAGVAQSPRYKIIEKRQSVAFWCNPISGHATLYWYQQILGQGPKLLIQFQNNGVVDDSQLPKDRFSAERLKGVDSTLKIQPAKLEDSAVYLCASSFSTGATYNEQFFGPGTRLTVL.

This chain joins TRBV24-1 and TRBJ2-7; 8 positions agree with TRBD1. The J segment lost 6 bases and the V segment lost 8 bases, leaving 26 bases of the junction unmatched. CDR1 KGHDR and CDR2 SFDVKD come from the germline V gene. This CDR3 comprises 19 residues. The CDR3 nucleotides are TGTGCCACCAAGGAGCGGACCGGGACAGGCAATCCCGTTTGGGGCGAGCAGTACTTC. Translated: CATKERTGTGNPVWGEQYF.

This CDR3 is CASSPGVQVDYNEQFF. CDR3 in DNA: TGTGCCAGCTCACCAGGGGTACAGGTTGACTACAATGAGCAGTTCTTC. This chain uses TRBV18 with TRBJ2-1; TRBD1 is a possible D gene (5 bases). The V gene's germline CDR1 is KGHSH and CDR2 LQKENI. The V end lost 2 bases, the J end lost 3 bases, and 14 bases lay between the germline ends. The CDR3 is 16 residues long. The entire variable domain, with the rest obtained from reference TRBV18 and TRBJ2-1, is as follows: NAGVMQNPRHLVRRRGQEARLRCSPMKGHSHVYWYRQLPEEGLKFMVYLQKENIIDESGMPKERFSAEFPKEGPSILRIQQVVRGDSAAYFCASSPGVQVDYNEQFFGPGTRLTVL.

The chain is built from TRBV27 and TRBJ1-2, with D tentatively TRBD1 (5 bases). Trimming took 2 bases from V and 7 from J, leaving 14 bases between them. This CDR3 is 14 amino acids long. Germline V CDR1 and CDR2: MNHEY, SMNVEV (reference sequence). CDR3 amino acids: CASSLEAGLGGYTF. CDR3 in DNA: TGTGCCAGCAGTTTAGAGGCAGGGCTTGGTGGCTACACCTTC.

The gene calls are TRBV7-2 and TRBJ2-3; 8 nucleotides align to TRBD2. From germline, CDR1 is SGHTA and CDR2 FQGNSA. Losses at the gene ends were 3 bases for V and 1 base for J; bases not matched to a gene: 3. The CDR3 is 15 amino acids. In nucleotides, the CDR3 is TGTGCCAGCAGCTTCGGACTAGCAGGCACAGATACGCAGTATTTT. Translated: CASSFGLAGTDTQYF.

This chain joins TRBV9 and TRBJ2-5; 10 bases agree with TRBD2. Germline CDR1 is SGDLS and CDR2 is YYNGEE. The CDR3 is made up of 17 amino acids. Trimming took 0 bases from V and 4 from J; bases not matched to a gene: 9. The CDR3 is CASSVGNSGGSGETQYF. CDR3 nucleotide sequence: TGTGCCAGCAGCGTAGGAAATAGCGGGGGGTCCGGAGAGACCCAGTACTTC.

V and J are TRBV6-2 or TRBV6-3 and TRBJ2-6; no firm D call. V lost 0 bases to trimming and J lost 0 bases, with 3 bases between them. Germline V gene lookup returns CDR1 MNHEY and CDR2 SVGEGT. CDR3 length: 15 amino acids. The CDR3 region is CASSYSASGANVLTF. The CDR3 nucleotides are TGTGCCAGCAGTTACTCAGCCTCTGGGGCCAACGTCCTGACTTTC.

J is TRBJ1-5 and V is TRBV3-1 (or the pseudogene TRBV3-2); D remains unclear. The CDR3 loop spans 13 amino acids. With 0 bases removed from V and 15 bases from J, the gap between germline ends came to 15 bases. Germline CDR1 and CDR2: LGHDT and YNNKEL (reference sequence). The CDR3 loop reads CASSQDLGGRLHF. CDR3 bases: TGTGCCAGCAGCCAAGACCTGGGAGGACGATTGCATTTT.

This clone was observed a single time. CDR3 sequence reads: CASSKVRTGGGENTGELFF. CDR3 sequence (DNA): TGTGCCAGCAGCAAGGTTCGGACAGGGGGCGGGGAGAACACCGGGGAGCTGTTTTTT. V usage is TRBV21-1 and J usage is TRBJ2-2; the table names TRBD1, a call not compared with the DNA. TRBV21-1 is a known pseudogene. The CDR3 loop spans 19 amino acids.

The genes are TRBV6-4 and TRBJ1-1, with D hard to call. V dropped 3 bases and J dropped 2 bases, with 7 bases sitting between them. Germline V gives CDR1 MRHNA, CDR2 SNTAGT. The CDR3 length is 13 residues. CDR3 sequence: CASSEQRNTEAFF. The CDR3, as DNA: TGTGCCAGCAGTGAACAGAGAAACACTGAAGCTTTCTTT.

The genes are TRBV5-1 and TRBJ2-3; 7 bases fit TRBD2. V lost 4 bases and J lost 5; bases outside the gene matches: 7. The CDR3 spans 14 residues. Germline CDR1 is SGHRS and CDR2 is YFSETQ. The CDR3 loop is CASSPVGGVDTQYF. For the CDR3, the DNA is TGCGCCAGCAGCCCGGTTGGGGGGGTAGATACGCAGTATTTT.

The V call is TRBV14, the J call TRBJ1-1; 7 positions match TRBD1. This CDR3 spans 15 amino acids. The V gene's germline CDR1 is SGHDN and CDR2 FVKESK. Trimming cost V 2 bases and J 1 base; bases outside gene matches: 4. In nucleotides, the CDR3 is TGTGCCAGCAGCCAAAACAGGGGTGGGAACACTGAAGCTTTCTTT. It yields the protein CASSQNRGGNTEAFF.

The sample holds a few counts of this clone. The CDR3 coding sequence is TGTGCCAGCAGCAGAGACGGGACTAGCGGGTACAATGAGCAGTTCTTC. Translated, it gives CASSRDGTSGYNEQFF. The chain recombines TRBV7-2 with TRBJ2-1, with 12 positions matching TRBD2. V was pared by 5 bases and J by 4 bases, with 6 bases of the junction left unmatched. The CDR3 has 16 amino acids. Germline loops: CDR1 SGHTA, CDR2 FQGNSA.

V is TRBV7-9 and J is TRBJ1-2, with D perhaps TRBD1 (6 bases). The V and J ends lost 6 bases and 0 bases respectively, with 20 bases between them. Germline assignment: CDR1 SEHNR and CDR2 FQNEAQ (reference sequence). The CDR3 contains 17 residues. The CDR3 protein is CASRPKILGDTNYGYTF. CDR3 nucleotide sequence: TGTGCCAGCAGGCCCAAAATTTTGGGGGACACTAACTATGGCTACACCTTC.

The chain couples TRBV5-4 to TRBJ2-6; D is perhaps TRBD2 (5 bases). Trimming cost V 1 base and J 1 base, with 9 bases left between them. Germline CDR1 is SGHNT and CDR2 is YYREEE (reference sequence). The CDR3 sequence is 16 residues long. The CDR3 sequence: CASSLSRESGANVLTF. CDR3 DNA: TGTGCCAGCAGCTTGTCTCGGGAATCTGGGGCCAACGTCCTGACTTTC.

The V and J genes are TRBV30 and TRBJ1-2, with D maybe TRBD1 (5 bases). V was clipped by 4 bases and J by 4 bases, with 22 bases between them. Germline V lookup: CDR1 GTSNPN, CDR2 SVGIG (reference sequence). This CDR3 comprises 16 residues. The CDR3 is CAWNPPRQGRFYGYTF. The CDR3 DNA follows: TGTGCCTGGAACCCCCCCCGGCAGGGAAGGTTCTATGGCTACACCTTC.

The chain joins TRBV20-1 to TRBJ2-7; TRBD1 aligns across 7 bases. The germline gives CDR1 DFQATT, CDR2 SNEGSKA (reference sequence). The CDR3 loop spans 11 amino acids. V dropped 6 bases and J dropped 5; count of bases not matched to a gene: 4. Written as DNA, the CDR3 is TGCAGTGCCGGGACAGCCAACGAGCAGTACTTC. As protein: CSAGTANEQYF.

This chain connects TRBV6-8 to TRBJ1-6, with TRBD1 matching over 7 bases. Unmatched junction bases numbered 11, after V lost 6 bases and J lost 0 bases. Germline V CDR1 and CDR2: MNHGY, SAAAGT. CDR3 size: 18 residues. The CDR3 DNA sequence: TGTGCCAGCAGGCGAAGAACAGGGGCTAGCTCCTATAATTCACCCCTCCACTTT. It codes for CASRRRTGASSYNSPLHF.

In this sample, this clone turned up once. This sequence joins TRBV12-3 or TRBV12-4 and TRBJ1-5; D not resolved. The CDR3 extends over 13 amino acids. The V and J ends lost 2 bases and 4 bases respectively, with 6 bases between them. DNA of the CDR3: TGTGCCAGCAGTTTATTGCGGAATCAGCCCCAGCATTTT. It encodes CASSLLRNQPQHF.

V gene TRBV5-1 combines with J gene TRBJ2-2; a weak D match, TRBD1 (5 bases). The CDR3 runs to 14 residues. The germline V and J ends were trimmed by 5 bases and 5 bases, with 13 bases remaining between them. CDR1 and CDR2 from the germline V gene are SGHRS and YFSETQ. CDR3: CASRVGDATGELFF. Here the CDR3 DNA reads TGCGCCAGCAGGGTAGGGGATGCGACCGGGGAGCTGTTTTTT. The full variable domain, completed using reference TRBV5-1 and TRBJ2-2, is KAGVTQTPRYLIKTRGQQVTLSCSPISGHRSVSWYQQTPGQGLQFLFEYFSETQRNKGNFPGRFSGRQFSNSRSEMNVSTLELGDSALYLCASRVGDATGELFFGEGSRLTVL.

Here the CDR3 reads CASSQTTGTVYGYTF. CDR3 sequence (DNA): TGCGCCAGCAGCCAAACCACCGGGACAGTCTATGGCTACACCTTC. The chain recombines TRBV4-3 with TRBJ1-2; 7 bases are a match to TRBD1. The CDR3 covers 15 residues. The germline gives CDR1 LGHNA, CDR2 YSLEER. After removal of 2 bases from V and 4 bases from J, the junction contained 7 bases not matched to a gene.

The chain joins TRBV4-3 to TRBJ2-7, with TRBD2 as a possible D gene (7 bases). The V gene lost 0 bases and the J gene lost 5 bases, with 17 bases spanning the gap. The CDR3 contains 16 residues. The germline V gene has CDR1 LGHNA and CDR2 YSLEER. CDR3 in DNA: TGCGCCAGCAGCCAAGATGTTGGGAGGGGGGCCCACGAGCAGTACTTC. It yields the protein CASSQDVGRGAHEQYF.

The chain has TRBV7-2 and TRBJ1-1; tentative D call: TRBD1 (5 bases). The CDR3 runs 13 residues. Deletions cut 4 bases from V and 6 bases from J, with 12 bases between. Germline CDR1 SGHTA, CDR2 FQGNSA. The CDR3 bases are TGTGCCAGCAGCTCGTCAGGGTGGGCTGAAGCTTTCTTT. It yields the protein CASSSSGWAEAFF. Using reference TRBV7-2 and TRBJ1-1 for the parts outside the CDR3, the full variable domain is GAGVSQSPSNKVTEKGKDVELRCDPISGHTALYWYRQSLGQGLEFLIYFQGNSAPDKSGLPSDRFSAERTGGSVSTLTIQRTQQEDSAVYLCASSSSGWAEAFFGQGTRLTVV.

The chain uses TRBV18 and TRBJ2-7, with D perhaps TRBD1 (6 bases). Germline loops: CDR1 KGHSH, CDR2 LQKENI. Trimming cost V 6 bases and J 5 bases, with 17 bases left between them. This CDR3 contains 14 residues. The CDR3 DNA follows: TGTGCCAGCTCCCCGGACCAGGGGAACCACGAGCAGTACTTC. Protein product: CASSPDQGNHEQYF. Using reference TRBV18 and TRBJ2-7 for the parts outside the CDR3, the full variable domain is NAGVMQNPRHLVRRRGQEARLRCSPMKGHSHVYWYRQLPEEGLKFMVYLQKENIIDESGMPKERFSAEFPKEGPSILRIQQVVRGDSAAYFCASSPDQGNHEQYFGPGTRLTVT.

With respect to this clone: The sample contains more than one DNA sequence encoding this CDR3. J is TRBJ2-3 and V is TRBV7-9; D is possibly TRBD2 (6 bases). V lost 3 bases, J lost 2 bases, and 9 bases lay in between. The CDR3 contains 14 residues. Looked up from germline, CDR1 is SEHNR and CDR2 is FQNEAQ (reference sequence). DNA of the CDR3: TGTGCCAGCAGCTTGGAGGGGTCCACAGATACGCAGTATTTT. It is translated as CASSLEGSTDTQYF.

The CDR3 sequence is CASSSEYTDTQYF. CDR3 nucleotides: TGTGCCAGCAGCTCCGAGTACACAGATACGCAGTATTTT. The chain links TRBV5-6 to TRBJ2-3; D uncertain. V lost 3 bases, J lost 2 bases, and 7 bases lay in between. CDR3 length: 13 residues. The germline V gene encodes CDR1 SGHDT and CDR2 YYEEEE.

The chain links TRBV7-2 to TRBJ2-4, with 12 bases matching TRBD2. CDR3 size: 14 residues. Losses at the gene ends were 5 bases for V and 7 bases for J; bases not matched to a gene: 3. Germline CDR1 SGHTA, CDR2 FQGNSA. CDR3 sequence (DNA): TGTGCCAGCAGCAGTACTAGCGGGGGGAACATTCAGTACTTC. This gives the protein CASSSTSGGNIQYF. Filled out from reference TRBV7-2 and TRBJ2-4, the complete variable domain reads GAGVSQSPSNKVTEKGKDVELRCDPISGHTALYWYRQSLGQGLEFLIYFQGNSAPDKSGLPSDRFSAERTGGSVSTLTIQRTQQEDSAVYLCASSSTSGGNIQYFGAGTRLSVL.

The genes are TRBV5-1 and TRBJ1-2; 7 bases match TRBD1. Trimming took 0 bases from V and 7 from J; bases not matched to a gene: 0. CDR3 size: 12 residues. Germline CDR1 reads SGHRS; CDR2 reads YFSETQ. The CDR3, as DNA: TGCGCCAGCAGCTTGGCAGGGGGTGGCTACACCTTC. Translating gives CASSLAGGGYTF.

The rearrangement joins TRBV4-1 to TRBJ1-5, with a possible D match to TRBD1 (6 bases). The CDR3 spans 14 residues. With 3 bases removed from V and 6 bases from J, the gap between germline ends came to 12 bases. Germline CDR1 MGHRA, CDR2 YSYEKL. This CDR3 is CASSQEQGTQPQHF. Written as DNA, the CDR3 is TGCGCCAGCAGCCAGGAACAGGGTACTCAGCCCCAGCATTTT.